This T cell receptor beta chain was sequenced for a study of radiotherapy plus CTLA-4 blockade in lung cancer. About the research overall: Roughly 17% of patients responded objectively, and 25% to 40% achieved disease control. General study findings and limits: Researchers report tumor-derived TCR clones expanding in blood after radiotherapy plus ipilimumab. Dynamics of early blood T cell clones, together with interferon-beta, were reportedly the best predictors of response.

Patients had chemo-refractory metastatic non-small-cell lung cancer and received focal radiation plus CTLA-4 blockade that used ipilimumab. Data came from immunoSEQ multiplex PCR; TCRdb stores just in-frame clones and leaves some out. The sample has around 37,000 clones; about four fifths are singletons. Germline lookup yields CDR1 MDHEN and CDR2 SYDVKM. Unmatched junction bases numbered 11, after V lost 6 bases and J lost 3 bases. The CDR3 totals 16 residues. Points on this clone: What it binds is not known.

The specimen was peripheral blood, collected from a patient treated with radiotherapy plus ipilimumab. The TCR was taken from a human donor with non-small cell lung cancer that progressed on radiotherapy plus ipilimumab. The V and J genes are TRBV28 and TRBJ2-4; 7 nucleotides align to TRBD2. This CDR3 reads CASSPPRGEDKNIQYF. The CDR3 DNA reads TGTGCCAGCAGCCCACCCCGGGGGGAGGACAAAAACATTCAGTACTTC.